The rows below give T cell receptor beta chains drawn from one sample of a study of glioma-infiltrating T cells. TCRdb fed the multiplex PCR reads into MiXCR, producing one record per CDR3 protein. The table lists over 100,000 distinct CDR3 sequences, about 25% of them singletons. Sequencing was carried out using glioma tissue, nonneoplastic brain tissue, or PBMCs (not recorded which). The receptors were sampled from a human donor with low-grade glioma or glioblastoma, undergoing nonglioma brain surgery, or in good health (not recorded which). The CDR3 runs from the conserved cysteine through the conserved F or W. Fields, in order: V gene, D gene, clone size, J gene, CDR3 DNA, CDR3 protein. A D gene is named only where the DNA matches it firmly. Clone size is given for some rows only: seen once, a few or many times, or a class if the clone is expanded.

V gene: TRBV3-1
D gene: -
clone size: -
J gene: TRBJ2-4
CDR3 DNA: TGTGCCAGCAGCCAAGAGCGGCAGGGGCTAGCCAAAAACATTCAGTACTTC
CDR3 protein: CASSQERQGLAKNIQYF

V gene: TRBV16
D gene: -
clone size: many
J gene: TRBJ2-7
CDR3 DNA: TGTGCCAGCAGCCGACAACGGGCTCTCTACGAGCAGTACTTC
CDR3 protein: CASSRQRALYEQYF

V gene: TRBV5-1
D gene: TRBD2
clone size: few
J gene: TRBJ2-3
CDR3 DNA: TGCGCCAGCAGCTTATTCACTAGCGGGGGTACAGATACGCAGTATTTT
CDR3 protein: CASSLFTSGGTDTQYF

V gene: TRBV14
D gene: -
clone size: many
J gene: TRBJ2-1
CDR3 DNA: TGTGCCAGCAGCCAGTTCCGCCAAGGCAGACGCGGTGAGCAGTTCTTC
CDR3 protein: CASSQFRQGRRGEQFF

V gene: TRBV28
D gene: -
clone size: many
J gene: TRBJ2-3
CDR3 DNA: TGTGCCAGCAGTTTATTAGGGGATACGCAGTATTTT
CDR3 protein: CASSLLGDTQYF

V gene: TRBV6-2/TRBV6-3
D gene: -
clone size: many
J gene: TRBJ1-2
CDR3 DNA: TGTGCCAGCAGTTACTCGAAGACCTACAACTATGGCTACACCTTC
CDR3 protein: CASSYSKTYNYGYTF

V gene: TRBV20-1
D gene: -
clone size: many
J gene: TRBJ2-1
CDR3 DNA: TGCAGTGCTAGTACAGCGGACACCTACAATGAGCAGTTCTTC
CDR3 protein: CSASTADTYNEQFF

V gene: TRBV6-1
D gene: -
clone size: many
J gene: TRBJ1-2
CDR3 DNA: TGTGCCAGCAGTTATTTCGGATCCGGTGGCTACACCTTC
CDR3 protein: CASSYFGSGGYTF

V gene: TRBV7-2
D gene: -
clone size: many
J gene: TRBJ1-5
CDR3 DNA: TGTGCCAGCAGCTTAGGGGACCGGCGGAATCAGCCCCAGCATTTT
CDR3 protein: CASSLGDRRNQPQHF

V gene: TRBV20-1
D gene: TRBD2
clone size: -
J gene: TRBJ2-1
CDR3 DNA: TGCAGTGCTAGTAGCGGGAGTGACTCAAATGAGCAGTATTTC
CDR3 protein: CSASSGSDSNEQYF

V gene: TRBV5-6
D gene: -
clone size: many
J gene: TRBJ1-5
CDR3 DNA: TGTGCCAGCAGCTTAACAACAGATCAGCCCCAGCATTTT
CDR3 protein: CASSLTTDQPQHF

V gene: TRBV20-1
D gene: -
clone size: -
J gene: TRBJ2-1
CDR3 DNA: TGCAGTGCTCCTGGCATGGGATTCAATGAGCAGTTCTTT
CDR3 protein: CSAPGMGFNEQFF

V gene: TRBV27
D gene: TRBD2
clone size: many
J gene: TRBJ2-7
CDR3 DNA: TGTGCCAGCAGTTTGGGTGCTAGCGGTTTAGGTTACGAGCAGTACTTC
CDR3 protein: CASSLGASGLGYEQYF

V gene: TRBV7-6
D gene: -
clone size: many
J gene: TRBJ2-3
CDR3 DNA: TGTGCCAGCACCCTTCAACGGGGCGTAGATACGCAGTATTTT
CDR3 protein: CASTLQRGVDTQYF

V gene: TRBV6-6
D gene: -
clone size: many
J gene: TRBJ1-3
CDR3 DNA: TGTGCCAGCAGTTACAGGGTTTCTGGAAACACCATATATTTT
CDR3 protein: CASSYRVSGNTIYF

V gene: TRBV4-2
D gene: TRBD1
clone size: many
J gene: TRBJ1-1
CDR3 DNA: TGTGCCAGCAGCCACCTAGACAGGGGAGCTGAAGCTTTCTTT
CDR3 protein: CASSHLDRGAEAFF

V gene: TRBV27
D gene: -
clone size: many
J gene: TRBJ2-1
CDR3 DNA: TGTGCCAGCAAGCCCAGGGGATGGTATGATGAGCAGTTCTTC
CDR3 protein: CASKPRGWYDEQFF

V gene: TRBV5-6
D gene: -
clone size: -
J gene: TRBJ2-3
CDR3 DNA: TGTGCCAGCAGCTCCGCTACGATGGGGACAGATACGCAGTATTTT
CDR3 protein: CASSSATMGTDTQYF

V gene: TRBV2
D gene: -
clone size: few
J gene: TRBJ2-3
CDR3 DNA: TGTGCCAGCAGGCAGGATACGCAGTATTTT
CDR3 protein: CASRQDTQYF

V gene: TRBV11-3
D gene: TRBD1
clone size: many
J gene: TRBJ1-3
CDR3 DNA: TGTGCCAGCGTGGACAGGGCCTCTGGAAACACCATATATTTT
CDR3 protein: CASVDRASGNTIYF

V gene: TRBV18
D gene: TRBD2
clone size: many
J gene: TRBJ2-7
CDR3 DNA: TGTGCCAGCTCACCATCTAGCGGGGCCTCCTACGAGCAGTACTTC
CDR3 protein: CASSPSSGASYEQYF

V gene: TRBV9
D gene: -
clone size: few
J gene: TRBJ2-7
CDR3 DNA: TGTGCCAGCAGCGTAGCTAGCGACCTCTACGAGCAGTACTTC
CDR3 protein: CASSVASDLYEQYF

V gene: TRBV3-1
D gene: -
clone size: many
J gene: TRBJ1-5
CDR3 DNA: TGTGCCAGCAGCCCCTACAGGGGCAATCAGCCCCAGCATTTT
CDR3 protein: CASSPYRGNQPQHF

V gene: TRBV2
D gene: -
clone size: many
J gene: TRBJ1-2
CDR3 DNA: TGTGCCAGCATTTCAAATAACTATGGCTACACCTTC
CDR3 protein: CASISNNYGYTF

V gene: TRBV18
D gene: -
clone size: many
J gene: TRBJ2-7
CDR3 DNA: TGTGCCAGCTCACCACTGGACTTCTACTACGAGCAGTACTTC
CDR3 protein: CASSPLDFYYEQYF

V gene: TRBV11-3
D gene: -
clone size: many
J gene: TRBJ1-2
CDR3 DNA: TGTGCCAGCAGCCGCGTCGGCAGCGAGTGGGGCTACACCTTC
CDR3 protein: CASSRVGSEWGYTF

V gene: TRBV6-2/TRBV6-3
D gene: TRBD1
clone size: many
J gene: TRBJ1-5
CDR3 DNA: TGTGCCAGCAGTTTACACCGGACAGGGGGGAATCAGCCCCAGCATTTT
CDR3 protein: CASSLHRTGGNQPQHF

V gene: TRBV5-4
D gene: TRBD1
clone size: many
J gene: TRBJ1-6
CDR3 DNA: TGTGCCAGCAGCGCCGTCGGACAGGGAGGCTCACCCCTCCACTTT
CDR3 protein: CASSAVGQGGSPLHF

V gene: TRBV28
D gene: -
clone size: many
J gene: TRBJ1-3
CDR3 DNA: TGTGCCAGCAGTTTGGACACCTCTGGAAACACCATATATTTT
CDR3 protein: CASSLDTSGNTIYF

V gene: TRBV5-1
D gene: -
clone size: few
J gene: TRBJ2-1
CDR3 DNA: TGCGCCAGCAGCTTACAAGGGACGGCCTACAATGAGCAGTTCTTC
CDR3 protein: CASSLQGTAYNEQFF

V gene: TRBV4-1
D gene: -
clone size: many
J gene: TRBJ2-7
CDR3 DNA: TGCGCCAGCAGCCAAGTCGACGGATACTCCTACGAGCAGTACTTC
CDR3 protein: CASSQVDGYSYEQYF

V gene: TRBV28
D gene: TRBD2
clone size: many
J gene: TRBJ2-4
CDR3 DNA: TGTGCCAGCACTCGAGCGAGGGAGGGCAAAAACATTCAGTACTTC
CDR3 protein: CASTRAREGKNIQYF

V gene: TRBV20-1
D gene: TRBD2
clone size: many
J gene: TRBJ2-3
CDR3 DNA: TGCAGTGCTAGAGATATCCTAGCGGATATCACAGATACGCAGTATTTT
CDR3 protein: CSARDILADITDTQYF

V gene: TRBV30
D gene: -
clone size: many
J gene: TRBJ1-5
CDR3 DNA: TGTGCCTGGAGTGCTAAGGGGAATCAGCCCCAGCATTTT
CDR3 protein: CAWSAKGNQPQHF

V gene: TRBV28
D gene: TRBD2
clone size: many
J gene: TRBJ2-7
CDR3 DNA: TGTGCCAGCAGTTTAGGGACTAGCGGGTCGCCCTACGAGCAGTACTTC
CDR3 protein: CASSLGTSGSPYEQYF

V gene: TRBV5-1
D gene: -
clone size: many
J gene: TRBJ1-1
CDR3 DNA: TGCGCCAGCAGCAGCTTCCTACAGGGCCCGGACACTGAAGCTTTCTTT
CDR3 protein: CASSSFLQGPDTEAFF

V gene: TRBV7-2
D gene: -
clone size: many
J gene: TRBJ1-1
CDR3 DNA: TGTGCCAGCCAGGTGATGAACACTGAAGCTTTCTTT
CDR3 protein: CASQVMNTEAFF

V gene: TRBV7-2
D gene: -
clone size: many
J gene: TRBJ1-6
CDR3 DNA: TGTGCCAGCAGCCCGCAGGGAGATTCACCCCTCCACTTT
CDR3 protein: CASSPQGDSPLHF

V gene: TRBV7-2
D gene: TRBD2
clone size: many
J gene: TRBJ2-7
CDR3 DNA: TGTGCCAGCAGCCCTTCTAGCGGGAGGCGGTACGAGCAGTACTTC
CDR3 protein: CASSPSSGRRYEQYF

V gene: TRBV19
D gene: TRBD1
clone size: -
J gene: TRBJ2-1
CDR3 DNA: TGTGCCAGTACAAGGGACAGAAACTCCTACGATGAGCAGTTCTTC
CDR3 protein: CASTRDRNSYDEQFF